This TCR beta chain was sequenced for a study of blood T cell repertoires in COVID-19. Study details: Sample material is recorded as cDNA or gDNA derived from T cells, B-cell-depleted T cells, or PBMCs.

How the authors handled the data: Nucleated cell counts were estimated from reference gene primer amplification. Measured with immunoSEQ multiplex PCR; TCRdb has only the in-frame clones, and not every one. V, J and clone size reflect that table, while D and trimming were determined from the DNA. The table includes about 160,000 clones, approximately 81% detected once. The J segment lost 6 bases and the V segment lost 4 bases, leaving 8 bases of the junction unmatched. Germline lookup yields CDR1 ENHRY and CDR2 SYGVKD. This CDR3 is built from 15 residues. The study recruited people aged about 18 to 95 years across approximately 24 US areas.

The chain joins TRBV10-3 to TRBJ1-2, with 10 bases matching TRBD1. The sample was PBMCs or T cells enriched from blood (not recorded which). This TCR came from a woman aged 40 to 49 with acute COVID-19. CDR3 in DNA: TGTGCCATCAGTGGACGGACAGGGGGAACCCATGGCTACACCTTC. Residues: CAISGRTGGTHGYTF.